This T cell receptor beta chain originates from a study of T cell changes during pregnancy in multiple sclerosis. TCRdb's copy holds only in-frame clones and misses some; the assay was immunoSEQ multiplex PCR. Altogether fewer than 90,000 clones are present, roughly 93% being singletons, with the ten largest covering 0.65% to 0.95%. The CDR3 runs to 17 residues. The V and J ends lost 3 bases and 3 bases respectively, with 17 bases between them. Germline V lookup: CDR1 SNHLY, CDR2 FYNNEI. The sequencing here drew on peripheral blood, taken in the third trimester of pregnancy. The receptor was derived from a female donor with multiple sclerosis, enrolled in a pregnancy study. The chain recombines TRBV2 with TRBJ2-2; D perhaps matches TRBD2 (5 bases). CDR3 sequence reads: CASSDSVGLADTGELFF. The CDR3, as DNA: TGTGCCAGCAGTGATTCGGTTGGGCTAGCCGACACCGGGGAGCTGTTTTTT.